The TCR beta chain described here comes from a study of blood T cells in healthy people across ages. A second PCR, run for about 7 to 11 cycles, used a sample-barcoded 5' primer plus a J-beta primer mix. TCRdb itself ran the 5' RACE reads through MiXCR, one entry per CDR3 protein. The sample records more than 550,000 distinct CDR3 sequences, 22% being singletons. CDR1 is SGHRS, CDR2 YFSETQ, per germline. The CDR3 consists of 16 residues. Details on this clonotype: A read error may account for a junction end that differs from germline.

The genes are TRBV5-1 and TRBJ1-5; D unresolved. This TCR was sampled from a man aged 70 or older in good health. Input material: blood. Written as DNA, the CDR3 is TGCGCCGGCAGCTTGGCCGCGGGCAGGTCCAATCAGCCCCAGCATTTT. This sequence encodes CAGSLAAGRSNQPQHF.